The clone carrying this T cell receptor beta chain has a handful of counts. Its specificity is not known. The sample belongs to a study of naive and memory T cell subsets. The V gene's germline CDR1 is LGHDT and CDR2 YNNKEL (reference sequence). CDR3 size: 13 residues. The germline V and J ends were trimmed by 1 base and 4 bases, with 5 bases remaining between them. Two oligonucleotides, mixed equimolar, formed the beta constant-region primer covering TRBC1 and TRBC2. The ligated cDNA underwent four PCR rounds using SP2 and nested alpha and beta constant-region primers. MiXCR, run by TCRdb on the UMI-ligation and nested PCR reads, gives a single entry per CDR3 protein. The data show 140,000 to 150,000 distinct CDR3 sequences, with about a sixth seen just once and 0.14% to 0.15% held by the top ten. Findings of the study overall: Over 85% of naive TCR sequences appeared only once after error correction, unlike memory subsets.

This clonotype was sampled from a human donor in good health. The chain has TRBV3-1 and TRBJ1-5; D not certain. Material for sequencing was naive CD4+ T cells from blood. The CDR3 protein is CASSQVTNQPQHF. Written as DNA, the CDR3 is TGTGCCAGCAGCCAAGTTACGAATCAGCCCCAGCATTTT.